One and the same sample provided the 25 T cell receptor beta chains below, sequenced in a study of monozygotic twins with inflammatory bowel disease. TCRdb reprocessed the 5' RACE reads; each CDR3 protein has one entry and no DNA is given. The listing contains 440,000 or so distinct CDR3 sequences. Material for sequencing was blood. The source of these receptors is a human donor with ulcerative colitis or Crohn's disease, or a healthy co-twin of an affected twin (not recorded which).

The V and J genes are TRBV5-1 and TRBJ1-1; checking the TCRdb D call of TRBD1 is not possible without DNA. The germline gives CDR1 SGHRS, CDR2 YFSETQ. This CDR3 comprises 14 residues. The CDR3: CASSLASTAAGAFF.

The chain carries TRBV30 and TRBJ2-7; no DNA is available, so the TRBD1 call from TCRdb remains unchecked. Germline V gives CDR1 GTSNPN, CDR2 SVGIG (reference sequence). CDR3 length: 13 residues. The CDR3 protein is CAWGNTGHHEQYF.

The chain employs TRBV25-1 and TRBJ2-3; the D gene TCRdb calls, TRBD2, cannot be checked with no DNA. The germline CDR1 and CDR2 sequences are MGHDK and SYGVNS. This CDR3 has 16 residues. The CDR3 here is CASSRDIAGDTDTQYF.

This chain uses TRBV20-1 with TRBJ1-2; lacking DNA, the TRBD1 call made by TCRdb goes unchecked. CDR3 size: 14 residues. CDR1 and CDR2 (germline): DFQATT, SNEGSKA (reference sequence). CDR3 in amino acids: CSAVGTGKKYGYTF.

The chain links TRBV28 to TRBJ2-1; as DNA is missing, the TRBD1 call by TCRdb cannot be tested. Germline loops: CDR1 MDHEN, CDR2 SYDVKM. The CDR3 covers 11 residues. CDR3 region: CASSLRGQGFF.

CDR3 residues: CASSQDGEAFF. The V and J genes are TRBV3-1 and TRBJ1-1. The germline CDR1 and CDR2 sequences are LGHDT and YNNKEL (reference sequence). The CDR3 consists of 11 residues. Full variable domain (missing parts from reference TRBV3-1 and TRBJ1-1): DTAVSQTPKYLVTQMGNDKSIKCEQNLGHDTMYWYKQDSKKFLKIMFSYNNKELIINETVPNRFSPKSPDKAHLNLHINSLELGDSAVYFCASSQDGEAFFGQGTRLTVV.

CDR3 protein: CASSGQGTVNTGELFF. The chain is built from TRBV7-6 and TRBJ2-2; there is no DNA to check the TCRdb D call of TRBD1. From germline, CDR1 is SGHVS and CDR2 FNYEAQ. The CDR3 runs 16 residues.

The CDR3 spells CASSLGTSGRRGELFF. V usage is TRBV12-3 or TRBV12-4 and J usage is TRBJ2-2; TCRdb proposes TRBD2, but this gene call is untestable without DNA. The CDR3 runs to 16 residues.

The V and J genes are TRBV7-2 and TRBJ1-6. This CDR3 spans 15 amino acids. CDR1 SGHTA and CDR2 FQGNSA come from the germline V gene. The CDR3 loop reads CASSFPFSRNSPLHF.

The V and J genes are TRBV18 and TRBJ2-7; lacking DNA, the TRBD2 call made by TCRdb goes unchecked. CDR3 length equals 13 residues. Germline assignment: CDR1 KGHSH and CDR2 LQKENI. The CDR3 sequence: CASSRGRRDEQYF.

The chain employs TRBV11-2 and TRBJ1-1. The CDR3 loop spans 14 amino acids. Per germline, CDR1 SGHAT and CDR2 FQNNGV. The CDR3 spells CASSYDPGNTEAFF.

The chain links TRBV18 to TRBJ2-2; the TCRdb D gene call, TRBD2, has no DNA to confirm it. Germline lookup yields CDR1 KGHSH and CDR2 LQKENI. There are 15 residues in the CDR3. CDR3 loop: CASSPREGNTGELFF.

The gene calls are TRBV7-2 and TRBJ2-2; TCRdb picks TRBD2, but there is no DNA to check that call. The CDR3 runs 15 residues. Germline V gene sequence: CDR1 SGHTA, CDR2 FQGNSA. Here the CDR3 reads CASSSDTSFPGELFF. Combining the CDR3 with reference TRBV7-2 and TRBJ2-2 gives the whole variable domain GAGVSQSPSNKVTEKGKDVELRCDPISGHTALYWYRQSLGQGLEFLIYFQGNSAPDKSGLPSDRFSAERTGGSVSTLTIQRTQQEDSAVYLCASSSDTSFPGELFFGEGSRLTVL.

The gene calls are TRBV15 and TRBJ1-2; TCRdb outputs TRBD1, but without DNA this stays unchecked. CDR1 and CDR2 from the germline V gene are LNHNV and YYDKDF (reference sequence). The CDR3 sequence is 14 residues long. Here the CDR3 reads CATSRDGGVYGYTF.

The chain employs TRBV18 and TRBJ2-1. CDR1 and CDR2 from the germline V gene are KGHSH and LQKENI. CDR3 length equals 11 residues. CDR3 sequence reads: CASSQTDEQFF.

The V call is TRBV7-2, the J call TRBJ1-6; with no DNA, the TCRdb D assignment of TRBD1 cannot be verified. Per germline, CDR1 SGHTA and CDR2 FQGNSA. This CDR3 has 15 residues. CDR3 sequence reads: CASSPRTGGFSPLHF.

The rearrangement uses TRBV29-1 and TRBJ1-1. The germline gives CDR1 SQVTM, CDR2 ANQGSEA. CDR3 length: 12 amino acids. The chain's CDR3 is CSTREGNTEAFF.

This chain links TRBV5-1 with TRBJ2-7; TCRdb calls TRBD1, which cannot be checked without DNA. CDR1 is SGHRS, CDR2 YFSETQ, per germline. The CDR3 contains 15 residues. CDR3 in amino acids: CASSLTGTGPNEQYF.

V usage is TRBV5-4 and J usage is TRBJ1-2. CDR1 is SGHNT, CDR2 YYREEE, per germline (reference sequence). The CDR3 runs 13 residues. The CDR3 sequence is CASSFTEFDGYTF. Together with reference TRBV5-4 and TRBJ1-2, the CDR3 gives the full variable domain: ETGVTQSPTHLIKTRGQQVTLRCSSQSGHNTVSWYQQALGQGPQFIFQYYREEENGRGNFPPRFSGLQFPNYSSELNVNALELDDSALYLCASSFTEFDGYTFGSGTRLTVV.

The chain uses TRBV5-4 and TRBJ2-3; without DNA, the TCRdb call of TRBD1 cannot be checked. Per germline, CDR1 SGHNT and CDR2 YYREEE (reference sequence). The CDR3 sequence is 15 residues long. The CDR3 sequence: CASASDAGLTDTQYF. Based on the CDR3 plus reference TRBV5-4 and TRBJ2-3, the full variable domain is ETGVTQSPTHLIKTRGQQVTLRCSSQSGHNTVSWYQQALGQGPQFIFQYYREEENGRGNFPPRFSGLQFPNYSSELNVNALELDDSALYLCASASDAGLTDTQYFGPGTRLTVL.

The chain employs TRBV29-1 and TRBJ1-5; no DNA is available, so the TRBD1 call from TCRdb remains unchecked. This CDR3 has 13 residues. Germline assignment: CDR1 SQVTM and CDR2 ANQGSEA. The chain's CDR3 is CSARGGGNQPQHF.

The chain recombines TRBV5-1 with TRBJ1-3; absent DNA, TCRdb's TRBD1 call cannot be checked. The CDR3 consists of 18 residues. Germline V gives CDR1 SGHRS, CDR2 YFSETQ. The CDR3 reads CASSPDSPPGERGNTIYF. The full variable domain, completed using reference TRBV5-1 and TRBJ1-3, is KAGVTQTPRYLIKTRGQQVTLSCSPISGHRSVSWYQQTPGQGLQFLFEYFSETQRNKGNFPGRFSGRQFSNSRSEMNVSTLELGDSALYLCASSPDSPPGERGNTIYFGEGSWLTVV.

CDR3: CSAAGTGVEKLFF. This chain uses TRBV20-1 with TRBJ1-4; the D call of TRBD1 rests on TCRdb alone, since no DNA is present to check it. The CDR3 extends over 13 amino acids. Germline assignment: CDR1 DFQATT and CDR2 SNEGSKA (reference sequence).

The chain recombines TRBV4-1 with TRBJ2-7; TCRdb proposes TRBD1, but this gene call is untestable without DNA. The germline V gene encodes CDR1 MGHRA and CDR2 YSYEKL. CDR3 size: 17 residues. The CDR3 protein is CASSDRQGHTSGGEQYF.

This chain uses TRBV13 with TRBJ1-6; the TCRdb call, TRBD1, lacks DNA for checking. The CDR3 totals 16 residues. Germline loops: CDR1 PRHDT, CDR2 FYEKMQ (reference sequence). CDR3 sequence: CASSSNRGLRGSPLHF.